These T cell receptor beta chains were read from a single sample in a study of cytomegalovirus exposure and HLA in healthy donors. Here immunoSEQ multiplex PCR was the method, and the copy in TCRdb shows in-frame clones only, minus some. The table shows around 95,000 clones, with 82% occurring only once. Sequenced: PBMCs. These receptors originate from a man aged 30-40 years in good health and CMV-seropositive. The CDR3 runs from the conserved cysteine through the conserved F or W. The order of the fields is clone size, J gene, V gene, D gene, CDR3 DNA, CDR3 protein. D genes are given only for firm matches. Rows may omit the clone size; those that give it use once, few, many or a size class.

>NA|TRBJ1-2|TRBV28|TRBD1
TGTGCCAGCAGTGTTCAGACAGGGGATGACTATGGCTACACCTTC
CASSVQTGDDYGYTF
>NA|TRBJ1-6|TRBV5-6|TRBD1
TGTGCCAGCAGCTCGGACAGGGAGTGGAGTTCACCCCTCCACTTT
CASSSDREWSSPLHF
>NA|TRBJ2-7|TRBV5-4|NA
TGTGCCAGCAGCACCCAACAGAACTACGAGCAGTACTTC
CASSTQQNYEQYF
>NA|TRBJ1-5|TRBV6-5|NA
TGTGCCAGCAGCCACAGGGCTCCGCCCCAGCATTTT
CASSHRAPPQHF
>NA|TRBJ1-4|TRBV14|NA
TGTGCCAGCAGCCAGCAGGGACGGACAGCCAAGGGCCTAGGCGAAAAACTGTTTTTT
CASSQQGRTAKGLGEKLFF
>NA|TRBJ2-7|TRBV11-2|NA
TGTGCCAGCAGCTTAATGGCTGTCGTTAAGAACTCCTACGAGCAGTACTTC
CASSLMAVVKNSYEQYF
>NA|TRBJ2-3|TRBV6-1|NA
TGTGCCAGCAGGGAGGGTAGCCTTCTAGTAGATACGCAGTATTTT
CASREGSLLVDTQYF
>NA|TRBJ1-2|TRBV30|TRBD1
TGTGCCTGGAGTACAGGTAACAGGGGCGCTGGTGGCTACACCTTC
CAWSTGNRGAGGYTF
>NA|TRBJ2-1|TRBV30|NA
TGTGCCTGGAGGGGGGCGGGGGTTAGCTCCTACAATGAGCAGTTCTTC
CAWRGAGVSSYNEQFF
>NA|TRBJ2-5|TRBV2|TRBD1
TGTGCCAGCAGTAAAGACAGGGGGCAGGTGACCCAGTACTTC
CASSKDRGQVTQYF
>NA|TRBJ2-5|TRBV11-2|TRBD2
TGTGCCAGCAGCTTAGATCTAACTAGCGGACAAGAGACCCAGTACTTC
CASSLDLTSGQETQYF
>NA|TRBJ1-1|TRBV10-3|TRBD1
TGTGCCATCAGTGACCAGACAGGGACGACTGAAGCTTTCTTT
CAISDQTGTTEAFF
>NA|TRBJ1-2|TRBV9|TRBD1
TGTGCCAGCAGCGTAGTTGGGACAGGAGGCAATGGCTACACCTTC
CASSVVGTGGNGYTF
>NA|TRBJ2-1|TRBV7-9|TRBD1
TGTGCCAGCAGCTCTGCCGGGACAGTTCGTAATGAGCAGTTCTTC
CASSSAGTVRNEQFF
>NA|TRBJ2-1|TRBV29-1|TRBD2
TGCAGCGTTGTGCGGGAGAGCTCCTACAATGAGCAGTTCTTC
CSVVRESSYNEQFF
>NA|TRBJ1-2|TRBV28|NA
TGTGCCAGCAGAACAGGGACGGGATTTGGCTACACCTTC
CASRTGTGFGYTF
>few|TRBJ1-1|TRBV15|NA
TGTGCCACCAGGAAGTATCCGGGGGACTCTGAAGCTTTCTTT
CATRKYPGDSEAFF
>once|TRBJ2-3|TRBV5-1|TRBD1
TGCGCCAGCAGCTCCGGGACAGGGGCCCTCACAGATACGCAGTATTTT
CASSSGTGALTDTQYF
>NA|TRBJ1-6|TRBV6-1|NA
TGTGCCAGCGGTGGCGTCCGGGTGCCCTATAATTCACCCCTCCACTTT
CASGGVRVPYNSPLHF
>once|TRBJ1-1|TRBV10-3|TRBD1
TGTGCCATCTTGGCAGGGGGCATGGCTTTCTTT
CAILAGGMAFF
>NA|TRBJ2-3|TRBV5-5|NA
TGTGCCAGCAGTGGACTAGGGGGAGATACGCAGTATTTT
CASSGLGGDTQYF
>few|TRBJ1-5|TRBV6-1|NA
TGTGCCAGCAGGGGGGGAGGACAAAGCAATCAGCCCCAGCATTTT
CASRGGGQSNQPQHF
>NA|TRBJ2-6|TRBV4-1|NA
TGCGCCAGCAGCCAAGATAGGCAGGGGGGATCTGGGGCCAACGTCCTGACTTTC
CASSQDRQGGSGANVLTF
>NA|TRBJ1-5|TRBV27|TRBD1
TGTGCCACCAAACAGACCGGGACAGGTGGGACAAGGGAGCCCCAGCATTTT
CATKQTGTGGTREPQHF